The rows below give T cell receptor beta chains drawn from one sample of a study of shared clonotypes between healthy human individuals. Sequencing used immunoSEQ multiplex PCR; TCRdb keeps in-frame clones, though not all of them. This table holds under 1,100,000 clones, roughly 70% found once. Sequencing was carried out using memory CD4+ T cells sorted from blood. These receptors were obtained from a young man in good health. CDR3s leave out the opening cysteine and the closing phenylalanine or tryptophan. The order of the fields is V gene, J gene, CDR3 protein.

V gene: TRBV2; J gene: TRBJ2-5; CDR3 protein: ASSPEVGLQETQY
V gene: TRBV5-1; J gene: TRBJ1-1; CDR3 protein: ASSAQGGNTEAF
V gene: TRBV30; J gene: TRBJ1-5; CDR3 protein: AWSVSGANQPQH
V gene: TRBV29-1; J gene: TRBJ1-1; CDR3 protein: SVGRQGANTEAF
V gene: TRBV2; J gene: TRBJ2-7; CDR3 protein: ASRSGQGKWEQY
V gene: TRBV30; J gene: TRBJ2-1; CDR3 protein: AGSTKLAATYNEQF
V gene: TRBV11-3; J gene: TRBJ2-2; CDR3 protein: ASSSSRERGAGELF
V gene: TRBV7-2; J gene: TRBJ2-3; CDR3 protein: ASSFGLGRSTTDTQY
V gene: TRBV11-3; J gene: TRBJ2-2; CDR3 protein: ASSWTGTNTGELF
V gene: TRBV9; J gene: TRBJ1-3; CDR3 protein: ASSTPRDRGLGNTIY
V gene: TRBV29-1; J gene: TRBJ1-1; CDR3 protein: SVGGAPGSSTEAF
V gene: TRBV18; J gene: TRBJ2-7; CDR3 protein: ASSHFQPGLAGRSYEQY
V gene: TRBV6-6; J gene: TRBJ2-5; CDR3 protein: ASSYEWGPAGTQY
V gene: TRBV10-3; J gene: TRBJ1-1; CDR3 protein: AISSQGQGSDTEAF
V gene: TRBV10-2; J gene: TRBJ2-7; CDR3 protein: ASSDLAGGKLSYEQY
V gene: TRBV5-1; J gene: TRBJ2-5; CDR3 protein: ASSLGGVVRETQY
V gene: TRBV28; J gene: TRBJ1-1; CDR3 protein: ASKKGNTEAF
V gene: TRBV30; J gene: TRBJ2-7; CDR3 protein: AWSEGLAGGTYEQY
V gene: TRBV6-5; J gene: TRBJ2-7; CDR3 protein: ASSGGTNYEQY
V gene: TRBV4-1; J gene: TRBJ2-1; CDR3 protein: ASRPYSGRQNEQF
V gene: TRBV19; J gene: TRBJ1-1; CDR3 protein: ASSIFGMFTEAF
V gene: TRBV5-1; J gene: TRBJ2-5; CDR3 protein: ASSDRQGFETQY
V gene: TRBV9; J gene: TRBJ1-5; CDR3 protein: ASSFGDRPNQPQH
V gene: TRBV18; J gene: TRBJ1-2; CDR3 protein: ASSPGQFYGYT
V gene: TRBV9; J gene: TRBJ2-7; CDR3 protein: ASSVEAGDSYEQY
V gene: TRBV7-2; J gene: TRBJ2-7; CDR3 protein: ASSLDAGDSYEQY